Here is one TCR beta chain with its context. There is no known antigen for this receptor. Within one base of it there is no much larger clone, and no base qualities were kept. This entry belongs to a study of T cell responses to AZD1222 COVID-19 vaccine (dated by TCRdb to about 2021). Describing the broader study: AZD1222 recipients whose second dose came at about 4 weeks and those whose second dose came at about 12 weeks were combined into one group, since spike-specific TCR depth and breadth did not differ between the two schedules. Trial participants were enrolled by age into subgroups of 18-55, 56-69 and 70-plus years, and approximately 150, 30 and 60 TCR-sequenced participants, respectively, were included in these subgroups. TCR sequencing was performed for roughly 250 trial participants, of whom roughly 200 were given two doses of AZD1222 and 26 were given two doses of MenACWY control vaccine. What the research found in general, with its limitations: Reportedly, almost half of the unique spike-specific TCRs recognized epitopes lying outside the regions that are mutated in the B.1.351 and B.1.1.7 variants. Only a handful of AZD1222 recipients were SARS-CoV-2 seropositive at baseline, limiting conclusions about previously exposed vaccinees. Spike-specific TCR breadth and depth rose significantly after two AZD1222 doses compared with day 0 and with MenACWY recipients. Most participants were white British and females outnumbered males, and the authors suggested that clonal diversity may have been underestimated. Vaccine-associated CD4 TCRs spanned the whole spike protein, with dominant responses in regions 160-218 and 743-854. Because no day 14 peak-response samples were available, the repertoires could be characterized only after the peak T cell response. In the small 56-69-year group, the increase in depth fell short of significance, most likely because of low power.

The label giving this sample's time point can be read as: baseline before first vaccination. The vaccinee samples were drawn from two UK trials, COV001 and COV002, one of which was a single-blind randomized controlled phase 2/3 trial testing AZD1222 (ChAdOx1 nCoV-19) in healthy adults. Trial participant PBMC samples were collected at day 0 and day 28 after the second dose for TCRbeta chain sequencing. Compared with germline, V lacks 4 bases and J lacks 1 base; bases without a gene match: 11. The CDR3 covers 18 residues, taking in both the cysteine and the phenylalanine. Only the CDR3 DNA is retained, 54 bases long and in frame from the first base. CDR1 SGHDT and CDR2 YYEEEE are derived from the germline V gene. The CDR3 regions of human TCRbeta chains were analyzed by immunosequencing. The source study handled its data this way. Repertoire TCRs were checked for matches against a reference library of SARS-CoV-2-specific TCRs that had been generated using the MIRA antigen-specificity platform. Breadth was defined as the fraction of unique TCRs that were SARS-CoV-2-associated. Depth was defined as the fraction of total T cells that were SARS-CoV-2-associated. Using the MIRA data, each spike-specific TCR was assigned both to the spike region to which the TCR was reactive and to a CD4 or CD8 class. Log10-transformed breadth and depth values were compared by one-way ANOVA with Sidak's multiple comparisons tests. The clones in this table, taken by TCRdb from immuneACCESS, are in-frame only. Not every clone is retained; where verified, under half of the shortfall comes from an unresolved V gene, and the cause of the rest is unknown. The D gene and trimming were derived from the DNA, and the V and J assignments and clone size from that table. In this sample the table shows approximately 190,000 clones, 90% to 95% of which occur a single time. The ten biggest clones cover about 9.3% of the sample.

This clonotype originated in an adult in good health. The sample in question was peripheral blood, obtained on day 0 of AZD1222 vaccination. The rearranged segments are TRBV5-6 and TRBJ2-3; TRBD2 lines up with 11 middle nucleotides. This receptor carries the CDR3 CASSAIAGGKWGTDTQYF. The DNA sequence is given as TGTGCCAGCAGCGCAATAGCGGGAGGGAAGTGGGGCACAGATACGCAGTATTTT.